Each of the 10 T cell receptor beta chains below was sequenced from the same sample in a study of blood T cell repertoires in COVID-19. Some clones are missing from TCRdb's copy, which holds only in-frame ones; the method was immunoSEQ multiplex PCR. The repertoire holds 380,000 or so clones, with roughly 86% as singletons. The source material was PBMCs or T cells enriched from blood (not recorded which). The source of these receptors is a man younger than 45 who had recovered from COVID-19.

The chain recombines TRBV14 with TRBJ2-7; D gene uncertain. CDR1 and CDR2 from the germline V gene are SGHDN and FVKESK. The CDR3 is 14 amino acids. The V gene lost 1 base and the J gene lost 4 bases, with 11 bases spanning the gap. Here the CDR3 reads CASSQVEKRYEQYF. In DNA form, the CDR3 reads TGTGCCAGCAGCCAAGTCGAGAAGAGGTACGAGCAGTACTTC. The full variable domain, completed using reference TRBV14 and TRBJ2-7, is EAGVTQFPSHSVIEKGQTVTLRCDPISGHDNLYWYRRVMGKEIKFLLHFVKESKQDESGMPNNRFLAERTGGTYSTLKVQPAELEDSGVYFCASSQVEKRYEQYFGPGTRLTVT.

The chain couples TRBV5-1 to TRBJ2-7, with a weak D call TRBD1 (6 bases). CDR1 SGHRS and CDR2 YFSETQ come from the germline V gene. This CDR3 comprises 14 residues. Trimming stripped 3 bases from V and 7 bases from J, with 17 bases between. CDR3 DNA: TGCGCCAGCAGCTCGGGGCGGACAGACGAAGAGCAGTACTTC. Its protein product is CASSSGRTDEEQYF. The entire variable domain, with the rest obtained from reference TRBV5-1 and TRBJ2-7, is as follows: KAGVTQTPRYLIKTRGQQVTLSCSPISGHRSVSWYQQTPGQGLQFLFEYFSETQRNKGNFPGRFSGRQFSNSRSEMNVSTLELGDSALYLCASSSGRTDEEQYFGPGTRLTVT.

This clone was seen a single time. CDR3 sequence reads: CASSQGGQGVQPQHF. In DNA form, the CDR3 reads TGCGCCAGCAGCCAAGGGGGACAGGGGGTCCAGCCCCAGCATTTT. The rearrangement joins TRBV4-1 to TRBJ1-5; 11 bases line up with TRBD1. J gave up 7 bases and V 1 base, and 3 bases lay outside the gene matches. CDR1 is MGHRA and CDR2 is YSYEKL in the germline V gene. The CDR3 consists of 15 residues.

The rearrangement links TRBV9 to TRBJ1-3; D might be TRBD1 (5 bases). The CDR3 is 17 amino acids. In germline, CDR1 is SGDLS, CDR2 YYNGEE. V lost 2 bases, J lost 4 bases, and 19 bases lay in between. The CDR3 nucleotides read TGTGCCAGCAGCGTTTCTGGGGGGAATCAGGGAGGAAACACCATATATTTT. It encodes CASSVSGGNQGGNTIYF.

In its sample, this clone was seen a few times. The chain joins TRBV3-1 (or the pseudogene TRBV3-2) to TRBJ1-1; D is undetermined. The germline V and J ends were trimmed by 8 bases and 1 base, with 14 bases remaining between them. The V gene's germline CDR1 is LGHDT and CDR2 YNNKEL (reference sequence). The CDR3 loop spans 14 amino acids. The chain's CDR3 is CASRRQAQNTEAFF. Written as DNA, the CDR3 is TGTGCCAGCCGGAGGCAGGCGCAGAACACTGAAGCTTTCTTT.

The chain links TRBV6-5 to TRBJ1-5; D ambiguous. V was cut by 3 bases and J by 7 bases, with 10 bases left in between. Germline V gene lookup returns CDR1 MNHEY and CDR2 SVGAGI. The CDR3 is 13 residues long. Written as DNA, the CDR3 is TGTGCCAGCAGTTATACAGATCGACAGCCCCAGCATTTT. It translates to CASSYTDRQPQHF.

The CDR3 loop is CASSLEGTASNYGYTF. CDR3 in DNA: TGCGCCAGCAGCTTGGAAGGGACAGCCTCTAACTATGGCTACACCTTC. The J gene is TRBJ1-2, the V gene TRBV5-1; 7 nucleotides match TRBD1. The CDR3 runs 16 residues. The trim removed 0 bases at V and 0 bases at J, leaving 5 bases unmatched. Germline loops: CDR1 SGHRS, CDR2 YFSETQ.

The gene calls are TRBV6-2 or TRBV6-3 and TRBJ1-2; 8 nucleotides line up with TRBD1. J lost 6 bases, V lost 2 bases, and 17 bases had no gene match. The CDR3 has 18 residues. In germline, CDR1 is MNHEY, CDR2 SVGEGT. The chain's CDR3 is CASSYPFFRDRLYHGYTF. The CDR3 nucleotides are TGTGCCAGCAGTTACCCCTTTTTCCGGGACAGGCTTTATCATGGCTACACCTTC.

This clone has only one observation. This rearrangement joins TRBV4-3 to TRBJ2-6, with D uncertain. CDR1 and CDR2 from the germline V gene are LGHNA and YSLEER. There are 18 residues in the CDR3. Trimming took off 0 bases at V and 2 bases at J, with 14 bases between the two ends. This CDR3 reads CASSQDYYRYAGANVLTF. CDR3 nucleotides: TGCGCCAGCAGCCAAGATTATTACCGGTATGCTGGGGCCAACGTCCTGACTTTC.

A word on this clone: It is likely a read error, because the conserved phenylalanine at the end of the CDR3 is missing. It is unclear where the CDR3 begins or ends on the DNA, so no DNA is shown, and the CDR3 is as TCRdb lists it. The V gene is TRBV6-5, the J gene TRBJ1-6; the listed D gene, TRBD1, was not tested against the DNA. Germline V gives CDR1 MNHEY, CDR2 SVGAGI. Ends included, the CDR3 has 11 residues. The CDR3 loop reads CASSGLGQVLL.